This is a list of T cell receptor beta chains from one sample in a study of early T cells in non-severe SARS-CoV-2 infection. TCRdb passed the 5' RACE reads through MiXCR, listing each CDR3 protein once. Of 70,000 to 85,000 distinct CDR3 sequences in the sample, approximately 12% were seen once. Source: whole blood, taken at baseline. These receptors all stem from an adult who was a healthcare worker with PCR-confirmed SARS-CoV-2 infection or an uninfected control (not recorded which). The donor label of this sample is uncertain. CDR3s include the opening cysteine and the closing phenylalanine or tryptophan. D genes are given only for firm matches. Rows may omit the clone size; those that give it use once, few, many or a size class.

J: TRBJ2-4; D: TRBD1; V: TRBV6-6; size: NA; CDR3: CASSRTGGSLAKNIQYF; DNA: TGTGCCAGCAGTAGGACAGGGGGGTCCTTAGCCAAAAACATTCAGTACTTC
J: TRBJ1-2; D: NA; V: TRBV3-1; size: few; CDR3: CASSRNGVYGYTF; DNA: TGTGCCAGCAGCCGGAATGGGGTCTATGGCTACACCTTC
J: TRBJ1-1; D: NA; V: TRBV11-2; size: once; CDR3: CASSLVYGGPAEAFF; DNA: TGTGCCAGCAGCTTAGTTTATGGGGGGCCGGCTGAAGCTTTCTTT
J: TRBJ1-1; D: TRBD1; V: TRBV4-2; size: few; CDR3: CASSQYRGRTEAFF; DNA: TGTGCCAGCAGCCAGTACAGGGGGAGGACTGAAGCTTTCTTT
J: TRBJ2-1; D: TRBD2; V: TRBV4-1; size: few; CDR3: CASSQGASGGHNEQFF; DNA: TGCGCCAGCAGCCAAGGGGCTAGCGGGGGCCACAATGAGCAGTTCTTC
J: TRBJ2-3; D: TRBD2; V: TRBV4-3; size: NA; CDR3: CASSQEGSGFTDTQYF; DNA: TGCGCCAGCAGCCAAGAAGGTAGCGGGTTCACAGATACGCAGTATTTT
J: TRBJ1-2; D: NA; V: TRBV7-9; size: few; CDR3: CASSLALEYTF; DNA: TGTGCCAGCAGCTTAGCGCTTGAATACACCTTC
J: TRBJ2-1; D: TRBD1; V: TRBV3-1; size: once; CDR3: CASSQGDRGVGEQFF; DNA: TGTGCCAGCAGCCAAGGGGACAGGGGGGTCGGTGAGCAGTTCTTC
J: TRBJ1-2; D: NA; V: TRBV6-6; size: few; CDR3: CASSYLQSNYGYTF; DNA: TGTGCCAGCAGTTACCTGCAGTCTAACTATGGCTACACCTTC
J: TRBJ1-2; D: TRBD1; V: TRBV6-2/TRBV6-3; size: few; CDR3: CASRDLTGEEDGYTF; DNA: TGTGCCAGCAGGGATCTTACAGGGGAGGAAGATGGCTACACCTTC
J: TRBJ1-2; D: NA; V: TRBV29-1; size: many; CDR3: CSALSLGYGYTF; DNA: TGCAGCGCATTGTCGCTGGGCTATGGCTACACCTTC
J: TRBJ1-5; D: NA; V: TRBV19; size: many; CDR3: CASSDSGGNQPQHF; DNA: TGTGCCAGTAGTGATTCGGGGGGCAATCAGCCCCAGCATTTT
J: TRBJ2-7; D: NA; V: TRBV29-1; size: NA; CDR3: CSVGSSSYEQYF; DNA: TGCAGCGTTGGAAGCAGCTCCTACGAGCAGTACTTC
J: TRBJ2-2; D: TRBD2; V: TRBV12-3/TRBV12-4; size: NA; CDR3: CASSKTSGYTGELFF; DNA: TGTGCCAGCAGCAAGACTAGCGGCTACACCGGGGAGCTGTTTTTT
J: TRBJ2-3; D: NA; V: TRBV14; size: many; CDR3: CASSHLGSNPADTQYF; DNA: TGTGCCAGCAGCCACCTGGGCTCCAATCCCGCAGATACGCAGTATTTT
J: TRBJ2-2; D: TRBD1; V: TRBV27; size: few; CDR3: CASREAGTGVPGELFF; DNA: TGTGCCAGCAGGGAAGCCGGGACAGGGGTCCCCGGGGAGCTGTTTTTT
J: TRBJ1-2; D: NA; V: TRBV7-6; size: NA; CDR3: CASSLGTGNYGYTF; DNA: TGTGCCAGCAGCTTAGGAACAGGGAACTATGGCTACACCTTC
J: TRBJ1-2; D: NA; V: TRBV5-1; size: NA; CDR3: CASSPHRDGNYGYTF; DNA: TGCGCCAGCAGCCCCCACCGGGACGGTAACTATGGCTACACCTTC
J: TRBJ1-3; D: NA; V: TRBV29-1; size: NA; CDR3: CSGTANSGNTIYF; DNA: TGCAGCGGTACAGCAAACTCTGGAAACACCATATATTTT
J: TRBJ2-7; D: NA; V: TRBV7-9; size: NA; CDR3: CASSANSYEQYF; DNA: TGTGCCAGCAGCGCCAACTCCTACGAGCAGTACTTC
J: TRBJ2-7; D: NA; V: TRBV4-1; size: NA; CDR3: CASSQGDPLHHEQYF; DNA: TGCGCCAGCAGCCAAGGAGATCCCCTGCACCACGAGCAGTACTTC
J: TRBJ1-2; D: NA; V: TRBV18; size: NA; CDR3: CASSTGLDYGYTF; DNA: TGTGCCAGCTCAACAGGGCTAGACTATGGCTACACCTTC
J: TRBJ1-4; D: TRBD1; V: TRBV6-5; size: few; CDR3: CAVRDRGNEKLFF; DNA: TGTGCCGTCCGGGACAGGGGTAATGAAAAACTGTTTTTT
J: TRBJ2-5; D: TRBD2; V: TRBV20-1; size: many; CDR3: CSAGAGGYQETQYF; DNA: TGCAGTGCTGGAGCGGGGGGATACCAAGAGACCCAGTACTTC
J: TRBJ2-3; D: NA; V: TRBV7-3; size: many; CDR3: CASSGPGLGTQYF; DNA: TGTGCCAGCAGCGGACCCGGACTTGGTACGCAGTATTTT
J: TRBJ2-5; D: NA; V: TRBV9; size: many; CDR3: CASSEWGALQETQYF; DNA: TGTGCCAGCAGCGAATGGGGCGCCCTTCAGGAGACCCAGTACTTC
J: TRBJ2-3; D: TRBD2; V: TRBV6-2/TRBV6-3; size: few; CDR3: CASTRAGADTQYF; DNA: TGTGCCAGCACCAGAGCGGGGGCAGATACGCAGTATTTT
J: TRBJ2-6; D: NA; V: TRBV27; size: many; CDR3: CASTTHREGANVLTF; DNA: TGTGCCAGCACTACCCACAGGGAGGGGGCCAACGTCCTGACTTTC
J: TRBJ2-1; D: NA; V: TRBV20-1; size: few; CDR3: CSASGHDLRDEQFF; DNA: TGCAGTGCTAGCGGACATGACCTGAGGGATGAGCAGTTCTTC
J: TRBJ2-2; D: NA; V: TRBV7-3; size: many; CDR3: CASSNRKNTGELFF; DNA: TGTGCCAGCAGCAACAGGAAGAACACCGGGGAGCTGTTTTTT
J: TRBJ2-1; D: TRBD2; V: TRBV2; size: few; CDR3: CATSGGVARNEQFF; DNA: TGTGCCACTAGCGGGGGGGTTGCTCGCAATGAGCAGTTCTTC
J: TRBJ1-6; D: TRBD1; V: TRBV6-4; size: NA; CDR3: CASSGGTGERYNSPLHF; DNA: TGTGCCAGCAGTGGAGGAACAGGGGAGAGGTATAACTCACCCCTCCACTTT
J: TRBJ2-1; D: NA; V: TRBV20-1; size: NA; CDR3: CSASGRRNEQFF; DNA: TGCAGTGCGAGTGGTAGGAGGAATGAGCAGTTCTTC
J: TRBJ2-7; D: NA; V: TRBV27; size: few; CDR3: CASSDQISYEQYF; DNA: TGTGCCAGCAGTGATCAGATTTCCTACGAGCAGTACTTC
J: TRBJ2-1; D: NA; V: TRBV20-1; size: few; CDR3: CSAREGGNEQFF; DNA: TGCAGTGCTAGAGAGGGCGGCAATGAGCAGTTCTTC
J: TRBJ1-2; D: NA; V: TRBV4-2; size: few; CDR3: CASSQDGGRGYTF; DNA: TGTGCCAGCAGCCAAGACGGAGGGCGCGGCTACACCTTC
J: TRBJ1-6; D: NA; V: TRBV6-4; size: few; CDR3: CASTLTSTGFRFGSPLHF; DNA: TGTGCCAGCACCTTGACGTCCACGGGTTTCCGTTTCGGTTCACCCCTCCACTTT
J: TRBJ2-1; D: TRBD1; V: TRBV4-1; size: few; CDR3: CASSEPPLTGLHNEQFF; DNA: TGCGCCAGCAGCGAGCCTCCATTGACAGGGTTGCACAATGAGCAGTTCTTC
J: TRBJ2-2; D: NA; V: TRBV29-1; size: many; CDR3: CSVEKGHQNTGELFF; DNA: TGCAGCGTTGAAAAGGGACACCAGAACACCGGGGAGCTGTTTTTT
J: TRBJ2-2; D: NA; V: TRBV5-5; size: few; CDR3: CASSLVQGTNTGELFF; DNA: TGTGCCAGCAGCTTGGTGCAGGGGACAAACACCGGGGAGCTGTTTTTT
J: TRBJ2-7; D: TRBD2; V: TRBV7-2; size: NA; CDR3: CASSLAASGSYEQYF; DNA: TGTGCCAGCAGCTTAGCGGCTAGCGGGAGCTACGAGCAGTACTTC
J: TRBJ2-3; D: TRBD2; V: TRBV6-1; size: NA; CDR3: CASTRGAGGQADTQYF; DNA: TGTGCCAGCACCAGAGGAGCGGGGGGGCAGGCAGATACGCAGTATTTT
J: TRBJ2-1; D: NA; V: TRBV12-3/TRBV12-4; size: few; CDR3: CASSLASVYNEQFF; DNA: TGTGCCAGCAGTTTAGCCTCGGTGTACAATGAGCAGTTCTTC
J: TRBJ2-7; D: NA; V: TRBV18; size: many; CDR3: CASSPSQSWSNAYEQYF; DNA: TGTGCCAGCTCCCCGTCCCAGTCATGGTCGAACGCCTACGAGCAGTACTTC
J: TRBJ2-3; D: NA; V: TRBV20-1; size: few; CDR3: CSASLIGTSTDTQYF; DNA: TGCAGTGCTAGTTTGATCGGTACTAGCACAGATACGCAGTATTTT
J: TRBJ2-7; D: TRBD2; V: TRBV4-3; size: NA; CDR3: CASSQWRAGAPYEQYF; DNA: TGCGCCAGCAGCCAGTGGAGAGCGGGGGCCCCCTACGAGCAGTACTTC
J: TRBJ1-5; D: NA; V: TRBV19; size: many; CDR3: CASSIVPFQPQHF; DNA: TGTGCCAGTAGTATAGTTCCTTTTCAGCCCCAGCATTTT
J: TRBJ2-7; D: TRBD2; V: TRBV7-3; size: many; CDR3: CASSFGAGGPYEQYF; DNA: TGTGCCAGCAGCTTCGGAGCGGGAGGACCCTACGAGCAGTACTTC
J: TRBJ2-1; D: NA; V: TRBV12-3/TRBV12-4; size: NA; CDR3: CASIRGASSYNEQFF; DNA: TGTGCCAGCATCCGGGGCGCCAGCTCCTACAATGAGCAGTTCTTC
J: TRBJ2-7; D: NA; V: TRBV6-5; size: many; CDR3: CASSPRGGYEQYF; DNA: TGTGCCAGCAGTCCGCGTGGGGGCTACGAGCAGTACTTC
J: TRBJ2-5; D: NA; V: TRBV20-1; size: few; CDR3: CSASMRETGQETQYF; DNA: TGCAGTGCTAGTATGAGGGAGACAGGACAAGAGACCCAGTACTTC
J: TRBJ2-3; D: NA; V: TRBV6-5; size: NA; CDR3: CASSSPVGRPPQYF; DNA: TGTGCCAGCAGTTCGCCCGTGGGTCGCCCCCCGCAGTATTTT
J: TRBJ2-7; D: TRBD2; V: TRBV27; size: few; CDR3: CASSPQGLGLYEQYF; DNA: TGTGCCAGCAGTCCCCAGGGACTAGGGCTATACGAGCAGTACTTC
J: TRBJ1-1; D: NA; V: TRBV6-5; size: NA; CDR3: CASSSSVWVTEAFF; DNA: TGTGCCAGCAGTTCCTCAGTTTGGGTCACTGAAGCTTTCTTT
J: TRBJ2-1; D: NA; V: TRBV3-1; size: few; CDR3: CASSQVGGRRFF; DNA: TGTGCCAGCAGCCAAGTGGGAGGCCGACGGTTCTTC
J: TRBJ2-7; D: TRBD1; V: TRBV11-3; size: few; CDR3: CASSSTGTSYEQYF; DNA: TGTGCCAGCAGCTCGACAGGGACCTCCTACGAGCAGTACTTC
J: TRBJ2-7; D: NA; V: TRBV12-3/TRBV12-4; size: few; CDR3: CASSFIVSGPTYEQYF; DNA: TGTGCCAGCAGTTTTATCGTTAGCGGTCCGACCTACGAGCAGTACTTC
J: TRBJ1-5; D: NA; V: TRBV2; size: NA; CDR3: CASKNGGNQPQHF; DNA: TGTGCCAGCAAGAACGGGGGCAATCAGCCCCAGCATTTT
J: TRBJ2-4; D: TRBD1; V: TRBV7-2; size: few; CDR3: CASSVDRGDIQYF; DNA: TGTGCCAGCAGCGTCGACAGGGGTGACATTCAGTACTTC